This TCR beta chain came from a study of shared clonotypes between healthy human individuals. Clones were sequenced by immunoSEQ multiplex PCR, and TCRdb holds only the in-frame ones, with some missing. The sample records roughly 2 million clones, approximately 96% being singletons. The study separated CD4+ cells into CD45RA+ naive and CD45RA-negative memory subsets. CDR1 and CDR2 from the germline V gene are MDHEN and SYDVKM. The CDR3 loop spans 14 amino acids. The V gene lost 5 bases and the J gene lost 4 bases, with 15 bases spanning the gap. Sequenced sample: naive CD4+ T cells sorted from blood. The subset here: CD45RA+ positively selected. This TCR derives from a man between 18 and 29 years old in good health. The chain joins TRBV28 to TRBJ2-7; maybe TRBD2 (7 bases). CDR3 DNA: TGTGCCAGCAGTGGCGCTGGGGGGGCTTACGAGCAGTACTTC. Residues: CASSGAGGAYEQYF.